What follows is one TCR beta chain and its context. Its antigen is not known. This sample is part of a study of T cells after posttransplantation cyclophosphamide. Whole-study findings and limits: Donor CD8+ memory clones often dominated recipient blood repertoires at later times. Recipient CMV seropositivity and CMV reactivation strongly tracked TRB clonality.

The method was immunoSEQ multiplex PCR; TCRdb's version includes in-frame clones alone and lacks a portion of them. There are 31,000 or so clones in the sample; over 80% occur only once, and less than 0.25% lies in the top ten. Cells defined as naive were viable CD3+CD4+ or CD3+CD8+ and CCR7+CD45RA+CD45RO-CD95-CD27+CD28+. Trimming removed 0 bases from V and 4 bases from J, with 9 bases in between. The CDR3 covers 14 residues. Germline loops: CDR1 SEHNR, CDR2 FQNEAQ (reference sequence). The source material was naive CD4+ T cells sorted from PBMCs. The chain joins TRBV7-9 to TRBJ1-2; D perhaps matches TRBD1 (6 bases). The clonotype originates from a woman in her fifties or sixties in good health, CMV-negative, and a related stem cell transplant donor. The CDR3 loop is CASSLAGGSYGYTF. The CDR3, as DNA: TGTGCCAGCAGCTTAGCAGGGGGTTCCTATGGCTACACCTTC.